What follows describes a single TCR beta chain. This entry comes from a study of CD8 T cells in Susac syndrome. With random hexamers, reverse transcription was performed on about 0.5 to 1 ug of RNA. One entry per CDR3 protein, called by TCRdb with MiXCR from the immunoSEQ multiplex PCR reads. The table shows a few hundred thousand distinct CDR3 sequences, with roughly 90% occurring only once. The CDR3 loop spans 10 amino acids. V was trimmed by 7 bases and J by 4 bases, leaving 7 bases between them. Germline CDR1 GTSNPN, CDR2 SVGIG (reference sequence). The clonotype was recovered from a human donor with multiple sclerosis. The sample comprised CD8+ T cells from PBMCs. The chain couples TRBV30 to TRBJ1-2, with no clear D. CDR3 coding DNA: TGTGCCTCCGACCCCTATGGCTACACCTTC. This codes for CASDPYGYTF.